Each of the 8 T cell receptor beta chains below was sequenced from the same sample in a study of cytotoxic CD8 clonotypes in ibrutinib-treated CLL. Libraries were prepared by immunoSEQ multiplex PCR; TCRdb keeps only in-frame clonotypes and omits some of them. The table has 300,000 or so clones, approximately 67% seen once. The sample consisted of PBMCs, taken after 36 months of ibrutinib treatment. These receptors came from a human donor with chronic lymphocytic leukemia.

The chain uses TRBV18 and TRBJ2-7; TRBD2 matches 7 bases. V shed 3 bases, J shed 5 bases, and the junction held 7 bases outside the gene matches. Per germline, CDR1 KGHSH and CDR2 LQKENI. This CDR3 spans 14 amino acids. The CDR3 sequence is CASSPEPSGNEQYF. In DNA form, the CDR3 reads TGTGCCAGCTCACCGGAGCCCAGCGGGAACGAGCAGTACTTC.

This chain uses TRBV6-5 with TRBJ1-2; D unclear. The CDR3 extends over 15 amino acids. The V gene lost 0 bases and the J gene lost 8 bases, with 16 bases spanning the gap. CDR1 is MNHEY, CDR2 SVGAGI, per germline. The CDR3 loop reads CASSYSIFGDSGYTF. The DNA of the CDR3 is TGTGCCAGCAGTTACTCGATTTTCGGGGATAGCGGCTACACCTTC.

This clone was counted a few times. DNA for the CDR3: TGTGCCAGCAGCCGCGGGACGGTGAATGAAAAACTGTTTTTT. Translating it yields CASSRGTVNEKLFF. The gene calls are TRBV7-9 and TRBJ1-4, with a weak D call TRBD1 (5 bases). Trimming cost V 5 bases and J 5 bases, with 12 bases left between them. This CDR3 spans 14 amino acids. In germline, CDR1 is SEHNR, CDR2 FQNEAQ (reference sequence).

The rearrangement uses TRBV19 and TRBJ1-4; unclear D gene. The CDR3 has 13 amino acids. Germline values: CDR1 LNHDA, CDR2 SQIVND (reference sequence). V gave up 3 bases and J gave up 8 bases, with 10 bases separating them. CDR3 residues: CASSMPAREKLFF. For the CDR3, the DNA is TGTGCCAGTAGTATGCCCGCGAGGGAAAAACTGTTTTTT.

This chain joins TRBV5-5 and TRBJ2-1; 7 nucleotides match TRBD2. Losses at the gene ends were 3 bases for V and 0 bases for J; bases not matched to a gene: 9. The CDR3 loop spans 17 amino acids. Germline V gene lookup returns CDR1 SGHKS and CDR2 YYEKEE (reference sequence). CDR3 sequence (DNA): TGTGCCAGCAGCTACACTGGGGGAGGGAGCTCCTACAATGAGCAGTTCTTC. Translation: CASSYTGGGSSYNEQFF.

The rearrangement links TRBV6-5 to TRBJ2-3, with D perhaps matching TRBD2 (5 bases). Trimming left V 5 bases short and J 1 base short, with 7 bases between. The germline CDR1 and CDR2 sequences are MNHEY and SVGAGI. CDR3 length equals 13 residues. CDR3 amino acids: CASSTGGTDTQYF. The CDR3, as DNA: TGTGCCAGCAGTACCGGGGGCACAGATACGCAGTATTTT.

This clone was recorded a few times. This chain connects TRBV25-1 to TRBJ1-2; maybe TRBD1 (5 bases). The CDR3 totals 13 residues. CDR1 is MGHDK and CDR2 is SYGVNS in the germline V gene. V gave up 4 bases and J gave up 8 bases, with 14 bases separating them. The CDR3 nucleotides are TGTGCCAGCAGTGCGTCAAGGGGAGAAGGCTACACCTTC. Encoded protein: CASSASRGEGYTF.

The V gene is TRBV9, the J gene TRBJ1-4, with D possibly being TRBD1 (5 bases). Germline lookup yields CDR1 SGDLS and CDR2 YYNGEE. Trimming cost V 0 bases and J 5 bases, with 11 bases left between them. The CDR3 extends over 15 amino acids. CDR3 bases: TGTGCCAGCAGCGTAGAGGCAGGGATAAATGAAAAACTGTTTTTT. Amino acid sequence: CASSVEAGINEKLFF.